The 28 T cell receptor beta chains listed next were all sequenced from one sample in a study of OX40 agonist ivuxolimab in advanced cancers. Using immunoSEQ multiplex PCR, the repertoire was profiled, and TCRdb retains in-frame clones only, with some absent. Found here are 70,000 to 95,000 clones, 90% of them singletons; the top ten hold more than 0.25%. The input for sequencing was CD4+ or CD8+ T cells sorted from blood, taken in a trial of the OX40 agonist ivuxolimab. The receptors here all came from an adult with an advanced solid tumor such as melanoma, head and neck, liver or kidney cancer.

This chain connects TRBV11-1 to TRBJ2-5, with D maybe TRBD2 (6 bases). Trimming pared 5 bases from V and 2 bases from J, leaving 18 bases between. This CDR3 contains 16 residues. CDR1 and CDR2 from the germline V gene are SGHAT and FQDESV (reference sequence). Here the CDR3 DNA reads TGTGCCAGCAGCCGGGAGACATATGGTAATCAAGAGACCCAGTACTTC. It yields the protein CASSRETYGNQETQYF. The variable domain in full, completed from reference TRBV11-1 and TRBJ2-5, reads EAEVAQSPRYKITEKSQAVAFWCDPISGHATLYWYRQILGQGPELLVQFQDESVVDDSQLPKDRFSAERLKGVDSTLKIQPAELGDSAMYLCASSRETYGNQETQYFGPGTRLLVL.

V usage is TRBV29-1 and J usage is TRBJ1-4; no clear D gene. CDR1 SQVTM and CDR2 ANQGSEA come from the germline V gene. Trimming took 7 bases from V and 5 from J, leaving 11 bases between them. The CDR3 consists of 12 residues. This chain's CDR3 is CSAVLQNEKLFF. CDR3 sequence (DNA): TGCAGCGCGGTGCTACAGAATGAAAAACTGTTTTTT.

The chain has TRBV21-1 and TRBJ1-4. TRBV21-1 is a listed pseudogene. CDR3 length: 13 residues. The CDR3 DNA is TGTGCCAGCAGGTTGGGGGTAAAGGAAAAACTGTTTTTT. Encoded protein: CASRLGVKEKLFF.

This sequence joins TRBV19 and TRBJ1-1; a weak D match, TRBD1 (5 bases). The germline gives CDR1 LNHDA, CDR2 SQIVND (reference sequence). The CDR3 contains 16 residues. Trimming shortened V by 3 bases and J by 1 base, and 15 bases separated the two germline ends. The CDR3 spells CASSIGGSNGNTEAFF. The CDR3 nucleotides read TGTGCCAGTAGTATTGGGGGATCAAATGGGAACACTGAAGCTTTCTTT.

V is TRBV30 and J is TRBJ1-2; possibly TRBD1 for D (5 bases). This CDR3 has 14 residues. The V gene's germline CDR1 is GTSNPN and CDR2 SVGIG (reference sequence). Between the trimmed V and J ends, which lost 5 bases and 3 bases, there was a span of 16 bases. The CDR3 coding sequence is TGTGCCTGGGGTTTGACGACAGAGGACTATGGCTACACCTTC. Protein: CAWGLTTEDYGYTF.

The rearrangement uses TRBV6-1 and TRBJ1-4; 8 positions agree with TRBD1. CDR1 and CDR2 (germline): MNHNS, SASEGT. This CDR3 has 15 residues. The ends lost 4 bases at V and 7 bases at J; junction bases unmatched: 8. CDR3: CASSGSGQGVEKLFF. The CDR3 region has the DNA TGTGCCAGCAGTGGGTCAGGACAGGGAGTTGAAAAACTGTTTTTT.

Only one count was recorded for this clone. The chain combines TRBV6-1 with TRBJ2-1; tentatively, D is TRBD2 (5 bases). This CDR3 has 13 residues. Trimming removed 3 bases at V and 7 bases at J, with 10 bases between. Germline V gene sequence: CDR1 MNHNS, CDR2 SASEGT. The CDR3 coding sequence is TGTGCCAGCAGTGAGGTACTAGTGAATGAGCAGTTCTTC. Translation gives CASSEVLVNEQFF.

This CDR3 is CASSLRTSGGPRNEQFF. The CDR3 DNA reads TGTGCCAGCAGCTTAAGGACTAGCGGGGGGCCCAGGAATGAGCAGTTCTTC. This chain connects TRBV7-2 to TRBJ2-1, with TRBD2 matching over 14 bases. This CDR3 region has 17 residues. The ends lost 2 bases at V and 7 bases at J; junction bases unmatched: 7. Germline CDR1 and CDR2: SGHTA and FQGNSA.

This clone is a singleton in its sample. This chain joins TRBV15 and TRBJ2-1; the match to TRBD2 covers 8 bases. V shed 4 bases, J shed 8 bases, and the junction held 13 bases outside the gene matches. Per the germline V gene, CDR1 is LNHNV and CDR2 is YYDKDF (reference sequence). The CDR3 sequence is 16 residues long. CDR3 loop: CATSIGYAGGVDEQFF. In nucleotides, the CDR3 is TGTGCCACCAGCATTGGGTATGCGGGGGGTGTCGATGAGCAGTTCTTC.

The chain uses TRBV6-6 and TRBJ2-5; possible D gene TRBD1, 6 bases. Germline V gene data show CDR1 as MNHNY and CDR2 as SVGAGI (reference sequence). This CDR3 comprises 13 residues. V shed 6 bases and J shed 4 bases, with 12 bases lying between them. This CDR3 reads CASRRQVGETQYF. CDR3 DNA: TGTGCCAGCAGGAGACAGGTCGGAGAGACCCAGTACTTC.

The J gene is TRBJ2-5, the V gene TRBV2, with 7 bases matching TRBD1. From germline, CDR1 is SNHLY and CDR2 FYNNEI. V lost 8 bases to trimming and J lost 2 bases; unmatched junction nucleotides: 8. This CDR3 has 14 amino acids. The CDR3 sequence: CASSLGTVQETQYF. CDR3 coding DNA: TGTGCCAGCTCGCTCGGGACAGTTCAAGAGACCCAGTACTTC.

For the CDR3, the DNA is TGTGCCAGCAGCTTCGTTACCGGGACACCGAATGAAAAACTGTTTTTT. It encodes CASSFVTGTPNEKLFF. The rearrangement uses TRBV11-2 and TRBJ1-4; D is possibly TRBD1 (6 bases). Trimming removed 3 bases at V and 5 bases at J, with 16 bases between. The germline V gene has CDR1 SGHAT and CDR2 FQNNGV. The CDR3 spans 16 residues.

This clone was recorded a few times. This chain uses TRBV7-9 with TRBJ2-7, with TRBD2 as a possible D gene (5 bases). Germline values: CDR1 SEHNR, CDR2 FQNEAQ (reference sequence). There are 12 residues in the CDR3. The V end was cut by 1 base, the J end by 7 bases, with 8 bases between. In DNA form, the CDR3 reads TGTGCCAGCAGCTTAGTTCCGGGAGAGCAGTACTTC. Translated: CASSLVPGEQYF.

The CDR3 DNA is TGTGCCAGCAGCCTCTACGGGGCGAACACTGAAGCTTTCTTT. Protein: CASSLYGANTEAFF. V is TRBV6-5 and J is TRBJ1-1, with a tentative D call TRBD1 (5 bases). The germline V gene has CDR1 MNHEY and CDR2 SVGAGI. V lost 6 bases and J lost 1, with 12 bases in between. The CDR3 totals 14 residues.

CDR3 nucleotide sequence: TGTGCCAGCTCCCTTGTCCAATCCCAAGAGACCCAGTACTTC. Translation: CASSLVQSQETQYF. The chain couples TRBV18 to TRBJ2-5, with D unresolved. This CDR3 is 14 amino acids long. Trimming stripped 6 bases from V and 1 base from J, with 12 bases between. Germline CDR1 and CDR2: KGHSH and LQKENI.

The chain combines TRBV18 with TRBJ1-4; D is possibly TRBD1 (5 bases). The CDR3 is made up of 15 amino acids. From germline, CDR1 is KGHSH and CDR2 LQKENI. The V and J ends lost 4 bases and 3 bases respectively, with 12 bases between them. CDR3 loop: CASSQLPGSNEKLFF. The CDR3 DNA sequence: TGTGCCAGCTCACAACTCCCAGGGTCTAATGAAAAACTGTTTTTT.

J is TRBJ1-6 and V is TRBV6-5; D is possibly TRBD1 (6 bases). V was cut by 5 bases and J by 9 bases, with 14 bases left in between. The CDR3 contains 14 residues. From germline, CDR1 is MNHEY and CDR2 SVGAGI. The chain's CDR3 is CASSTDSWGSPLHF. The CDR3 DNA reads TGTGCCAGCAGTACGGACAGTTGGGGTTCACCCCTCCACTTT.

V gene TRBV19 combines with J gene TRBJ2-3; 11 nucleotides agree with TRBD2. J was trimmed by 3 bases and V by 1 base; bases with no gene match: 3. Germline CDR1 LNHDA, CDR2 SQIVND (reference sequence). The CDR3 is 16 amino acids. In nucleotides, the CDR3 is TGTGCCAGTAGTATAGGTGCTAGCGGGGGGACAGATACGCAGTATTTT. This encodes CASSIGASGGTDTQYF.

The chain links TRBV10-2 to TRBJ1-6; D is unresolved. The CDR3 extends over 15 amino acids. Germline values: CDR1 WSHSY, CDR2 SAAADI. Trimming took off 3 bases at V and 0 bases at J, with 6 bases between the two ends. The CDR3 coding sequence is TGCGCCAGCAGTGAACCGAGCTCCTATAATTCACCCCTCCACTTT. It yields the protein CASSEPSSYNSPLHF.

The gene calls are TRBV18 and TRBJ1-4; possible D gene TRBD1, 5 bases. In germline, CDR1 is KGHSH, CDR2 LQKENI. The CDR3 contains 13 residues. With 3 bases removed from V and 8 bases from J, the gap between germline ends came to 10 bases. This CDR3 is CASSPGRAEKLFF. The CDR3 DNA reads as TGTGCCAGCTCACCTGGCAGGGCCGAAAAACTGTTTTTT.

In this sample, this clone turned up once. The rearrangement links TRBV5-4 to TRBJ1-5; D might be TRBD1 (6 bases). V was trimmed by 4 bases and J by 7 bases, leaving 15 bases between them. Germline-derived CDR1 and CDR2 are SGHNT and YYREEE (reference sequence). This CDR3 contains 14 residues. DNA of the CDR3: TGTGCCAGCAGCGGGCAGGGGTTGAGGCAGCCCCAGCATTTT. It translates to CASSGQGLRQPQHF.

V usage is TRBV5-4 and J usage is TRBJ1-1, with D perhaps matching TRBD1 (5 bases). The V gene lost 3 bases and the J gene lost 6 bases, with 6 bases spanning the gap. CDR3 length equals 11 residues. Germline V gene data show CDR1 as SGHNT and CDR2 as YYREEE (reference sequence). The CDR3 loop reads CASSWGAEAFF. CDR3 nucleotides: TGTGCCAGCAGCTGGGGGGCTGAAGCTTTCTTT.

The chain uses TRBV6-5 and TRBJ1-2, with TRBD1 matching over 10 bases. This CDR3 has 15 residues. Losses at the gene ends were 4 bases for V and 4 bases for J; bases not matched to a gene: 6. CDR1 is MNHEY and CDR2 is SVGAGI in the germline V gene. The CDR3 DNA reads TGTGCCAGCAGTTCTGCCCGGACAGGGGGCTATGGCTACACCTTC. This encodes CASSSARTGGYGYTF.

On this clone: In the same sample, other DNA sequences code for this CDR3. The chain carries TRBV5-1 and TRBJ1-1; D unclear. V was trimmed by 0 bases and J by 2 bases, leaving 5 bases between them. Looked up from germline, CDR1 is SGHRS and CDR2 is YFSETQ. This CDR3 has 13 amino acids. The CDR3 spells CASSLAVNTEAFF. The CDR3 nucleotides are TGCGCCAGCAGCTTGGCTGTAAACACTGAAGCTTTCTTT.

CDR3 sequence reads: CASRAAGLYEKLFF. The CDR3 DNA sequence: TGTGCCAGCAGGGCCGCAGGGCTATACGAAAAACTGTTTTTT. The chain carries TRBV6-6 and TRBJ1-4; possible D gene TRBD1, 5 bases. Germline V CDR1 and CDR2: MNHNY, SVGAGI (reference sequence). Between the trimmed V and J ends, which lost 6 bases and 8 bases, there was a span of 16 bases. This CDR3 contains 14 residues.

The rearrangement links TRBV4-1 to TRBJ1-3; D unclear. Trimming stripped 2 bases from V and 2 bases from J, with 10 bases between. Germline CDR1 and CDR2: MGHRA and YSYEKL. The CDR3 runs to 15 residues. CDR3 DNA sequence: TGCGCCAGCAGCCAACCGGGAATGACTGGAAACACCATATATTTT. This sequence encodes CASSQPGMTGNTIYF.

The CDR3 is CASTRTANNQPQHF. The DNA for the CDR3 is TGTGCCAGCACACGGACGGCCAACAATCAGCCCCAGCATTTT. The chain is built from TRBV2 and TRBJ1-5, with no clear D. Germline V gene data show CDR1 as SNHLY and CDR2 as FYNNEI. The CDR3 length is 14 residues. V was pared by 7 bases and J by 3 bases, with 13 bases between.

Only one count was recorded for this clone. V is TRBV5-1 and J is TRBJ2-1, with 9 positions matching TRBD2. CDR1 is SGHRS, CDR2 YFSETQ, per germline. Trimming at V came to 0 bases and at J to 8 bases, leaving 12 bases not matched to a gene. The CDR3 consists of 17 residues. The CDR3 region is CASSLGVSGGSWDEQFF. In DNA, the CDR3 is TGCGCCAGCAGCTTGGGTGTTAGCGGGGGAAGTTGGGATGAGCAGTTCTTC.